This T cell receptor (beta chain) was recovered during a study of CXCR3-negative and CXCR3-positive naive CD8 T cells. Germline lookup yields CDR1 DFQATT and CDR2 SNEGSKA (reference sequence). The CDR3 is 14 amino acids. To note about this clonotype: What it binds is unknown.

It was by 5' RACE with UMI labels that the TRB cDNA libraries were prepared. Using the 5' RACE reads, TCRdb records one entry per CDR3 protein without DNA. Its table lists about 60,000 distinct CDR3 sequences. Study observations and caveats: Compared with CXCR3-negative naive cells, CXCR3-positive naive cells showed more hydrophobic TRB CDR3s.

The TCR sequence derives from a human donor in good health. Some clones in this sample may be carry-over from other donors' samples. Input material: naive CXCR3+ CD8+ T cells from blood. Subset: CD45RO-CCR7+CD27+CD95- naive CD8+ T cells expressing CXCR3 (TNR3+). The chain carries TRBV20-1 and TRBJ2-7. The CDR3 is CSARDLEEYYEQYF.